This T cell receptor (beta chain) was observed in a study of control samples from healthy donors and cancer patients. Clones were read by immunoSEQ multiplex PCR, and TCRdb kept only the in-frame ones, dropping some. The sample includes over 75,000 clones, around 82% of them seen just once. What was sequenced was blood. The origin of this receptor is a man in his sixties in good health.

This chain's CDR3 is CASSLRSGTYEQYF. In DNA, the CDR3 is TGTGCCAGCAGCCTAAGGTCCGGAACCTACGAGCAGTACTTC. The gene calls are TRBV3-1 (or the pseudogene TRBV3-2) and TRBJ2-7; D call uncertain. Germline lookup yields CDR1 LGHDT and CDR2 YNNKEL (reference sequence). The CDR3 length is 14 residues. Between the trimmed V and J ends, which lost 4 bases and 2 bases, there was a span of 12 bases.